The 10 T cell receptor beta chains given below trace back to one sample, sequenced in a study of T cell repertoires in cytomegalovirus infection. MiXCR, applied by TCRdb to the reads, yields one record per CDR3 protein. The data show 300,000 to 400,000 distinct CDR3 sequences, around a quarter seen once. No antigen is known for these receptors. Sequences were derived from cultured PBMCs, sampled from culture after CMV antigen stimulation. Source of these receptors: a human donor in good health (CMV status not recorded). Some clones in this sample may be carry-over from other donors' samples.

This clonotype was recorded at least ten times. CDR3 in DNA: TGTGCCAGCAGCTTAGGCCAGACTCGTTCCTACACAGATACGCAGTATTTT. Translated: CASSLGQTRSYTDTQYF. The chain has TRBV7-9 and TRBJ2-3; no clear D gene. The germline gives CDR1 SEHNR, CDR2 FQNEAQ (reference sequence). The germline V and J ends were trimmed by 1 base and 2 bases, with 16 bases remaining between them. The CDR3 has 17 amino acids. The variable domain in full, with the rest retrieved from reference TRBV7-9 and TRBJ2-3, is DTGVSQNPRHKITKRGQNVTFRCDPISEHNRLYWYRQTLGQGPEFLTYFQNEAQLEKSRLLSDRFSAERPKGSFSTLEIQRTEQGDSAMYLCASSLGQTRSYTDTQYFGPGTRLTVL.

This chain joins TRBV15 and TRBJ1-2, with D possibly TRBD1 on 5 matching bases. Germline V gene sequence: CDR1 LNHNV, CDR2 YYDKDF (reference sequence). This CDR3 contains 12 residues. V dropped 5 bases and J dropped 3 bases, with 7 bases sitting between them. In DNA form, the CDR3 reads TGTGCCACCAGCGGGGGGGACTATGGCTACACCTTC. Translated: CATSGGDYGYTF.

This sequence joins TRBV6-6 and TRBJ2-7; D could derive from TRBD1 or TRBD2 (5 bases each). The V gene's germline CDR1 is MNHNY and CDR2 SVGAGI (reference sequence). The CDR3 runs to 13 residues. The germline V and J ends were trimmed by 5 bases and 8 bases, with 16 bases remaining between them. The CDR3 DNA reads TGTGCCAGCAGTCCCGGGGAGAGACAGAAGCAGTACTTC. It codes for CASSPGERQKQYF.

The chain recombines TRBV12-3 or TRBV12-4 with TRBJ2-2; D unresolved. V lost 5 bases and J lost 7, with 11 bases in between. This CDR3 is built from 13 residues. The CDR3 bases are TGTGCCAGCAGTCCCATCCTAGGCGGGGAGCTGTTTTTT. Translation: CASSPILGGELFF.

J is TRBJ2-5 and V is TRBV12-3 or TRBV12-4, with a possible D match to TRBD1 (6 bases). The CDR3 loop spans 17 amino acids. Deletions cut 5 bases from V and 3 bases from J, with 22 bases between. CDR3 DNA: TGTGCCAGCAGTATTAGAACAGGGACGGAGTTTGAAGAGACCCAGTACTTC. Its protein is CASSIRTGTEFEETQYF.

This clonotype was detected a few times. The CDR3 DNA reads as TGCGCCAGCAGCCCTAGCGGGCCCCCCTACGAGCAGTACTTC. Residues: CASSPSGPPYEQYF. The genes are TRBV4-3 and TRBJ2-7; 8 nucleotides align to TRBD2. J lost 2 bases, V lost 4 bases, and 4 bases had no gene match. The CDR3 spans 14 residues. Germline-derived CDR1 and CDR2 are LGHNA and YSLEER.

The chain uses TRBV29-1 and TRBJ1-4; 8 nucleotides match TRBD1. This CDR3 comprises 13 residues. V was pared by 8 bases and J by 5 bases, with 7 bases of the junction left unmatched. Germline CDR1 reads SQVTM; CDR2 reads ANQGSEA. DNA for the CDR3: TGCAGCTTTAGGGGACAGGAAAATGAAAAACTGTTTTTT. This gives the protein CSFRGQENEKLFF.

The genes are TRBV13 and TRBJ1-5, with no clear D. This CDR3 is built from 13 residues. Trimming cost V 4 bases and J 4 bases, with 8 bases left between them. The germline V gene has CDR1 PRHDT and CDR2 FYEKMQ (reference sequence). The chain's CDR3 is CASSSMPNQPQHF. The CDR3 DNA reads TGTGCCAGCAGCTCGATGCCGAATCAGCCCCAGCATTTT.

This clonotype was recorded many times. The chain uses TRBV7-2 and TRBJ2-3, with D tentatively TRBD1 (6 bases). Germline assignment: CDR1 SGHTA and CDR2 FQGNSA. V was clipped by 5 bases and J by 6 bases, with 12 bases between them. The length of the CDR3 is 13 residues. The CDR3 loop reads CASSRKGEDTQYF. For the CDR3, the DNA is TGTGCCAGCAGCCGAAAGGGGGAGGATACGCAGTATTTT. The full variable domain, in which reference TRBV7-2 and TRBJ2-3 provide the parts outside the CDR3, is GAGVSQSPSNKVTEKGKDVELRCDPISGHTALYWYRQSLGQGLEFLIYFQGNSAPDKSGLPSDRFSAERTGGSVSTLTIQRTQQEDSAVYLCASSRKGEDTQYFGPGTRLTVL.

CDR3 coding DNA: TGTGCCAGCAGCTTGAGGGCCGTACACACCCAGCATTTT. Its translation: CASSLRAVHTQHF. This chain uses TRBV12-3 or TRBV12-4 with TRBJ1-5; D remains unclear. V dropped 6 bases and J dropped 11 bases, with 17 bases sitting between them. CDR3 length: 13 residues.